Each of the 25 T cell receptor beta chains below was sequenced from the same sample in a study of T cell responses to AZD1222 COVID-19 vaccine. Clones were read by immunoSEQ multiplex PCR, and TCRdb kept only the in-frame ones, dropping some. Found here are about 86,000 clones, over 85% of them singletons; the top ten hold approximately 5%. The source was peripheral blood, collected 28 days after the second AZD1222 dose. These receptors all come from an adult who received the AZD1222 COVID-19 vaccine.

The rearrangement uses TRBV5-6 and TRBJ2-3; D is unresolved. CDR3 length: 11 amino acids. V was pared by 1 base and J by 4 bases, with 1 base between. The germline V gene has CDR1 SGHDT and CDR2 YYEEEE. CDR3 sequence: CASSLSDTQYF. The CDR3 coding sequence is TGTGCCAGCAGCTTGTCAGATACGCAGTATTTT.

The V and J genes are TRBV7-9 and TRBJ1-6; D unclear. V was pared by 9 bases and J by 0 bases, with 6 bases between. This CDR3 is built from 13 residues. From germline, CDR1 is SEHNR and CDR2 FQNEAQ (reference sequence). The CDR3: CASLSSYNSPLHF. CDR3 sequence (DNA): TGTGCCAGTCTAAGCTCCTATAATTCACCCCTCCACTTT.

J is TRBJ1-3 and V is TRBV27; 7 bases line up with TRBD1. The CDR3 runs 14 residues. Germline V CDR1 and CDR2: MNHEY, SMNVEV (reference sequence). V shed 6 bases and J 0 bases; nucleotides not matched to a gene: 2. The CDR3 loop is CASRQGYSGNTIYF. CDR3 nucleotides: TGTGCCAGCAGACAGGGGTACTCTGGAAACACCATATATTTT.

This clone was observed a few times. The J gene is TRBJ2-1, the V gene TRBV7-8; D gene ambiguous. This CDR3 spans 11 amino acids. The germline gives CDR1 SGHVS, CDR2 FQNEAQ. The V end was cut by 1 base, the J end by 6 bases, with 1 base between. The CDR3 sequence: CASSLVNEQFF. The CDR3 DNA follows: TGTGCCAGCAGCTTAGTCAATGAGCAGTTCTTC.

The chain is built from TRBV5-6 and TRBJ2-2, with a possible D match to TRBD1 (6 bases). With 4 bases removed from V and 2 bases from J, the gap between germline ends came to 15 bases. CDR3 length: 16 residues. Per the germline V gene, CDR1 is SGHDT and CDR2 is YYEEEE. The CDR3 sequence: CASSDAGVANTGELFF. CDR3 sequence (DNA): TGTGCCAGCAGCGACGCAGGGGTGGCCAACACCGGGGAGCTGTTTTTT.

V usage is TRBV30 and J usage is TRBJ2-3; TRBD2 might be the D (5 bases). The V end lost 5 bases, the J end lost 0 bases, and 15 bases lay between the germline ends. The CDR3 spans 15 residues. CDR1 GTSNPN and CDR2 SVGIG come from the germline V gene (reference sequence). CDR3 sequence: CAWVGGSVSTDTQYF. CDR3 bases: TGTGCCTGGGTCGGCGGTAGCGTGAGCACAGATACGCAGTATTTT.

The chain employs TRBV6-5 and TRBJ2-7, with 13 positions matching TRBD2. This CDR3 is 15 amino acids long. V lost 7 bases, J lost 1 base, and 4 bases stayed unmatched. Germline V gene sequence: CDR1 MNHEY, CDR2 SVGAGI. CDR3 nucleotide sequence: TGTGCCAGCAAAGAACTAGCGGGGGGGTCCTACGAGCAGTACTTC. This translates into CASKELAGGSYEQYF.

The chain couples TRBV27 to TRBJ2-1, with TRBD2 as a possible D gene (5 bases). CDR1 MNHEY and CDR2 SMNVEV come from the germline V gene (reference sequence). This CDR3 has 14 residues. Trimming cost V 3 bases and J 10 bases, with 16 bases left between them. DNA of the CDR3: TGTGCCAGCAGTTTGGGCAGGAGCGGCCGGGAGCAGTTCTTC. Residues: CASSLGRSGREQFF.

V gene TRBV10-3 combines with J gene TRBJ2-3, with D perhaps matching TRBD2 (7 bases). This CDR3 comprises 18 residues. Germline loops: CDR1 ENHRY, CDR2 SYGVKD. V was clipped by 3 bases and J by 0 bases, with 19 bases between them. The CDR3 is CAISDRGGQGGSTDTQYF. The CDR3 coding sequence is TGTGCCATCAGTGATAGGGGGGGCCAGGGCGGTAGCACAGATACGCAGTATTTT.

In nucleotides, the CDR3 is TGTGCCAGCAGTTCGAACAGGGGAGGGAATTCACCCCTCCACTTT. The encoded protein is CASSSNRGGNSPLHF. The chain combines TRBV27 with TRBJ1-6, with 7 bases lining up with TRBD1. The CDR3 extends over 15 amino acids. The ends lost 4 bases at V and 7 bases at J; junction bases unmatched: 7. Germline loops: CDR1 MNHEY, CDR2 SMNVEV (reference sequence).

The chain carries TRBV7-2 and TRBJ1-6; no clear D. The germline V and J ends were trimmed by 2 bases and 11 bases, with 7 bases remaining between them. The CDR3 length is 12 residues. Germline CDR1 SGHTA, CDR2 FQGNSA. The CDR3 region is CASSLHAAPLHF. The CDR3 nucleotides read TGTGCCAGCAGCTTACACGCCGCACCCCTCCACTTT. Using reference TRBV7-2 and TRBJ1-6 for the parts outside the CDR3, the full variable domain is GAGVSQSPSNKVTEKGKDVELRCDPISGHTALYWYRQSLGQGLEFLIYFQGNSAPDKSGLPSDRFSAERTGGSVSTLTIQRTQQEDSAVYLCASSLHAAPLHFGNGTRLTVT.

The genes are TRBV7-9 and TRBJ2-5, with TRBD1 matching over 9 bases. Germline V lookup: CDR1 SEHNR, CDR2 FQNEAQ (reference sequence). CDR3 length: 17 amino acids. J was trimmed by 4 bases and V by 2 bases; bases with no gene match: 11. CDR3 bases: TGTGCCAGCAGCTTATATGGGACAGGGATTTTGGGAGAGACCCAGTACTTC. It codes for CASSLYGTGILGETQYF.

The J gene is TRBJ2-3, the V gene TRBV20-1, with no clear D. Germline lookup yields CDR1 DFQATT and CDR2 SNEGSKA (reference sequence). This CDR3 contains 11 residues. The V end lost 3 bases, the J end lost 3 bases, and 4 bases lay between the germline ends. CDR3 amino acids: CSARWTDTQYF. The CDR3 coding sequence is TGCAGTGCTAGGTGGACAGATACGCAGTATTTT.

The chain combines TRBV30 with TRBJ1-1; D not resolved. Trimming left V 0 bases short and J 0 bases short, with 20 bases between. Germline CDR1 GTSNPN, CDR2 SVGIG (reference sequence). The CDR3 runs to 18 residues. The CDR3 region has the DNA TGTGCCTGGAGTGTAAGCTCAACCGCGCCTACGATGAACACTGAAGCTTTCTTT. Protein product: CAWSVSSTAPTMNTEAFF.

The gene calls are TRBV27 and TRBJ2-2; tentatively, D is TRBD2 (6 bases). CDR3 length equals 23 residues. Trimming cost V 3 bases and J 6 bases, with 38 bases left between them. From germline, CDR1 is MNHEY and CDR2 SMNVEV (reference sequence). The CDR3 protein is CASSFPGSHRPLFTGVRSGELFF. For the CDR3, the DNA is TGTGCCAGCAGTTTCCCGGGTTCCCACAGGCCACTTTTTACGGGGGTAAGGTCCGGGGAGCTGTTTTTT.

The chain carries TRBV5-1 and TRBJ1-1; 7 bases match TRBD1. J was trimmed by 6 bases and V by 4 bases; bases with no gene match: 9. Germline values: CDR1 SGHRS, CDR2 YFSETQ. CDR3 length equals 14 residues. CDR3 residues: CASSPGPGGAEAFF. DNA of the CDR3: TGCGCCAGCAGCCCAGGCCCAGGGGGGGCTGAAGCTTTCTTT.

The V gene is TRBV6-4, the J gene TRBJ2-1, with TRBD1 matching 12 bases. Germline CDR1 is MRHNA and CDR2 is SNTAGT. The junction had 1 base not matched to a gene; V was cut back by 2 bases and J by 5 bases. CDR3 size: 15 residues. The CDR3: CASSDGTGGHNEQFF. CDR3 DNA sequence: TGTGCCAGCAGTGACGGGACAGGGGGCCACAATGAGCAGTTCTTC.

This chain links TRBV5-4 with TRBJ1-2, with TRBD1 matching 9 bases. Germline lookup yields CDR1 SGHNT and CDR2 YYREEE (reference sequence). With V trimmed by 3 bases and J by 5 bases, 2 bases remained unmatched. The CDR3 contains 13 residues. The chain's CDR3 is CASSSQGAYGYTF. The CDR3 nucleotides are TGTGCCAGCAGCTCACAGGGGGCATATGGCTACACCTTC. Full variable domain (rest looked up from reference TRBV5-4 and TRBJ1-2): ETGVTQSPTHLIKTRGQQVTLRCSSQSGHNTVSWYQQALGQGPQFIFQYYREEENGRGNFPPRFSGLQFPNYSSELNVNALELDDSALYLCASSSQGAYGYTFGSGTRLTVV.

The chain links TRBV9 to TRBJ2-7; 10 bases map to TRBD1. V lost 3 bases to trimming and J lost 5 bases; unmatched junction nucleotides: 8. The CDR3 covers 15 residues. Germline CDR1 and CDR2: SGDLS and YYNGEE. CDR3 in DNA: TGTGCCAGCAGCGCCGGGGGACAGGGGTATAACGAGCAGTACTTC. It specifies CASSAGGQGYNEQYF.

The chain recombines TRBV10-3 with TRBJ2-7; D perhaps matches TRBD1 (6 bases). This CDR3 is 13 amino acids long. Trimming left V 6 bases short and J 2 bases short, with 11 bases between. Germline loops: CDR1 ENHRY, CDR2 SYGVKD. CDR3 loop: CAISRTATYEQYF. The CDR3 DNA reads TGTGCCATCAGCAGGACAGCAACCTACGAGCAGTACTTC.

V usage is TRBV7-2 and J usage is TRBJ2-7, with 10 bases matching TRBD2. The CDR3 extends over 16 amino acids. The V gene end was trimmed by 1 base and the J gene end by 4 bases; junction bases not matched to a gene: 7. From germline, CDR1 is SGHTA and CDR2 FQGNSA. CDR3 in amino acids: CASSLGVTSGVYEQYF. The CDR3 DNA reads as TGTGCCAGCAGCTTAGGGGTAACTAGCGGGGTGTACGAGCAGTACTTC. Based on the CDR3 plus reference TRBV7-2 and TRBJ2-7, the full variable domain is GAGVSQSPSNKVTEKGKDVELRCDPISGHTALYWYRQSLGQGLEFLIYFQGNSAPDKSGLPSDRFSAERTGGSVSTLTIQRTQQEDSAVYLCASSLGVTSGVYEQYFGPGTRLTVT.

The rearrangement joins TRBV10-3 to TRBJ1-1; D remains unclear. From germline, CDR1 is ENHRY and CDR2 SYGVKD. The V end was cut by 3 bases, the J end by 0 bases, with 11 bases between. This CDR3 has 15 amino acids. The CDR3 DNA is TGTGCCATCAGTGACGACTCGGGATTGAACACTGAAGCTTTCTTT. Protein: CAISDDSGLNTEAFF.

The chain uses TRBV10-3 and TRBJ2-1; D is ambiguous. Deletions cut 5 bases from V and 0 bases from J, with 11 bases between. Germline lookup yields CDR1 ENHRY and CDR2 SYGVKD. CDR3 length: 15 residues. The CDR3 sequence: CAISKDLPSYNEQFF. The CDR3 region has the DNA TGTGCCATCAGTAAGGACCTCCCCTCCTACAATGAGCAGTTCTTC.

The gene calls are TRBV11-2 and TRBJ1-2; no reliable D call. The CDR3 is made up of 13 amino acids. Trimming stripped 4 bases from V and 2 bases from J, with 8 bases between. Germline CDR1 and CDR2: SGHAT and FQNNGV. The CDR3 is CASSSQQNYGYTF. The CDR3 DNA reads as TGTGCCAGCAGCTCCCAGCAAAACTATGGCTACACCTTC.

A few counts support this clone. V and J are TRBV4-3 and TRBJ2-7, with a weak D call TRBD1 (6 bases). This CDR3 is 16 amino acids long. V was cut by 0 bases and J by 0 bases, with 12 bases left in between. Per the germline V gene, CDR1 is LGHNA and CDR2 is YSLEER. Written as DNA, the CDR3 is TGCGCCAGCAGCCAAGATCTCACAGGGCTCTCCTACGAGCAGTACTTC. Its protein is CASSQDLTGLSYEQYF.